This T cell receptor (beta chain) was found in a study of cytomegalovirus exposure and HLA in healthy donors. 13 Jbeta primers and 60 Vbeta primers were used for the PCR. Using immunoSEQ multiplex PCR, the repertoire was profiled, and TCRdb retains in-frame clones only, with some absent. The sample holds more than 95,000 clones, over 9.5% seen once. The CDR3 consists of 15 residues. Per germline, CDR1 SGHDN and CDR2 FVKESK. The V and J ends lost 1 base and 0 bases respectively, with 6 bases between them. Sequenced material: PBMCs. The origin of this receptor is a woman between 18 and 29 years old in good health and CMV-seropositive. The chain employs TRBV14 and TRBJ1-4, with D unresolved. CDR3 sequence (DNA): TGTGCCAGCAGCCAAGGTCAGGCAACTAATGAAAAACTGTTTTTT. This gives the protein CASSQGQATNEKLFF.